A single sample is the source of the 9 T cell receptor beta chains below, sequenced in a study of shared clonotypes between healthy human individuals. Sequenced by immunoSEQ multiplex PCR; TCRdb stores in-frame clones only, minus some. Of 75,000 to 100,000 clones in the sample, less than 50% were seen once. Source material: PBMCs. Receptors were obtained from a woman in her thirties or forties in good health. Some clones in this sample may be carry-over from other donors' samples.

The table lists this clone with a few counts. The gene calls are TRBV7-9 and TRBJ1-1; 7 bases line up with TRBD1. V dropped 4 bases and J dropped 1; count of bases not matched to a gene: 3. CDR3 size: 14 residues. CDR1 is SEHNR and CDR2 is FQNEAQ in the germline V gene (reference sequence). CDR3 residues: CASSSTGRNTEAFF. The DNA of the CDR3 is TGTGCCAGCAGCTCGACAGGGCGGAACACTGAAGCTTTCTTT.

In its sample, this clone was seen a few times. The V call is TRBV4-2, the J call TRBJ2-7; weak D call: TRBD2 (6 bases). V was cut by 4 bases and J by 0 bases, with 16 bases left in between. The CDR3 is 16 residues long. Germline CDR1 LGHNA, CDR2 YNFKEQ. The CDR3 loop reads CASSLVGGEPSYEQYF. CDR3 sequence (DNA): TGTGCCAGCAGCCTTGTGGGGGGTGAACCCTCCTACGAGCAGTACTTC.

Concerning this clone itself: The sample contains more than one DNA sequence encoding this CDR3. The CDR3 here is CASSPRTGDGYTF. The CDR3 region has the DNA TGTGCCAGCAGCCCACGGACAGGGGATGGCTACACCTTC. The chain couples TRBV14 to TRBJ1-2; 9 bases are shared with TRBD1. With V trimmed by 4 bases and J by 6 bases, 3 bases remained unmatched. The CDR3 length is 13 residues. Looked up from germline, CDR1 is SGHDN and CDR2 is FVKESK. Based on the CDR3 plus reference TRBV14 and TRBJ1-2, the full variable domain is EAGVTQFPSHSVIEKGQTVTLRCDPISGHDNLYWYRRVMGKEIKFLLHFVKESKQDESGMPNNRFLAERTGGTYSTLKVQPAELEDSGVYFCASSPRTGDGYTFGSGTRLTVV.

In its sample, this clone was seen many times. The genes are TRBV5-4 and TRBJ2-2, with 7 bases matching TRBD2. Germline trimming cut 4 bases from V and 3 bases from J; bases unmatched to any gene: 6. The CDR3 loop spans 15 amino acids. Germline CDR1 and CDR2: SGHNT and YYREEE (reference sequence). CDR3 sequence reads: CASSPLAKDTGELFF. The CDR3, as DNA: TGTGCCAGCAGCCCACTAGCGAAAGACACCGGGGAGCTGTTTTTT.

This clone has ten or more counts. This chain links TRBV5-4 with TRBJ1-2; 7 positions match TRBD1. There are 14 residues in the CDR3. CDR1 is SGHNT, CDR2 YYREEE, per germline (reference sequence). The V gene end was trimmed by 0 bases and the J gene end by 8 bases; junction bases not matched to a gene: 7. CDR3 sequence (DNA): TGTGCCAGCAGCTTGGGACAGGGTCAGCTGGGCTACACCTTC. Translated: CASSLGQGQLGYTF.

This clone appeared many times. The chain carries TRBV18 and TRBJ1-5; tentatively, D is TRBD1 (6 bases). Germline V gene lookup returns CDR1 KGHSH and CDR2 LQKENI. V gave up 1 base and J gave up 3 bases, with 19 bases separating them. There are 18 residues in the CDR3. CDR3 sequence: CASSPRGTLSVTNQPQHF. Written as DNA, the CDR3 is TGTGCCAGCTCACCACGGGGGACACTTTCGGTCACCAATCAGCCCCAGCATTTT. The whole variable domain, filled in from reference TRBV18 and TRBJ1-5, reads NAGVMQNPRHLVRRRGQEARLRCSPMKGHSHVYWYRQLPEEGLKFMVYLQKENIIDESGMPKERFSAEFPKEGPSILRIQQVVRGDSAAYFCASSPRGTLSVTNQPQHFGDGTRLSIL.

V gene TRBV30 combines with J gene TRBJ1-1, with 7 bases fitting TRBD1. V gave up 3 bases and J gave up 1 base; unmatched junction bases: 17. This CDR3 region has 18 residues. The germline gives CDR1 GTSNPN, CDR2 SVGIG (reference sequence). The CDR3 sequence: CAWRLRGQLSRGNTEAFF. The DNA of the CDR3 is TGTGCCTGGAGGCTGAGGGGACAGCTGAGTCGGGGGAACACTGAAGCTTTCTTT.

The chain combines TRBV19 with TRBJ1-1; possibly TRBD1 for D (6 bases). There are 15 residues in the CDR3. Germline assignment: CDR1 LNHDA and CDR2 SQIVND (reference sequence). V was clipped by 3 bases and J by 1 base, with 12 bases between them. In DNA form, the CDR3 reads TGTGCCAGTAGTATTTTGGACAGCTCGAACACTGAAGCTTTCTTT. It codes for CASSILDSSNTEAFF.

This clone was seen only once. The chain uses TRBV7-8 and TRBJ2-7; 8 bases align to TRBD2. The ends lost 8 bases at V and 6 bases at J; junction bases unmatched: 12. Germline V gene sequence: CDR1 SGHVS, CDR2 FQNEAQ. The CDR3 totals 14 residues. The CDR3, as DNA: TGTGCCAGCGGCGGAGTAGCGGGGCTCGGCGAGCAGTACTTC. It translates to CASGGVAGLGEQYF.